Described below is a single T cell receptor beta chain sequence and its context. It lacks a known antigen. Base-call qualities are not available, and no considerably larger clone is one nucleotide away. This sample is part of a study of blood T cells in healthy people across ages (dated by TCRdb to between 2014 and 2017). In the study overall: Template switching captured roughly one uniquely barcoded TCR beta cDNA molecule per two T cells in model experiments. To avoid experimental bias, donors of different ages were distributed randomly across sequencing lanes. To track age-related changes in TCR beta repertoire diversity, the study relied on deep sequencing normalized with unique cDNA molecular identifiers. The study analyzed two additional independent replicas of 1 million unique cDNA reads from the same blood draw for two donors, one aged 18 to 30 and one aged 80 or older. Four age groups were formed from the donors: young (average approximately 16 years), middle-aged (just under 40), aged (roughly 58) and long-lived (less than 85).

The full study reports these points: Donor CMV infection status was unknown, potentially confounding age-related changes in expanded clonotypes. Estimates of total diversity based on one million sequenced T cells were regarded as lower bounds and as underestimates. There was a strong correlation between observed TCR beta diversity and the percentage of naive T cells measured by flow cytometry. Compared with the aged group, the long-lived group had more naive CD4+ T cells, fewer expanded clones and increased TCR diversity, a pattern suggesting age selection. Since profiling was done on bulk unsorted PBMCs, naive and antigen-experienced compartments could not be conclusively compared. As age increased, observed TCR beta diversity per million T cells dropped in a roughly linear way, and a significant reduction was already evident by age roughly 40.

Donors were roughly 40 systemically healthy Caucasian individuals from Russia aged roughly 6 to 100 years. Each donor gave ten milliliters of peripheral blood, collected into EDTA-treated Vacutainer tubes. Ficoll-Paque density-gradient centrifugation was used to isolate PBMCs, with at least 7 million per sample. Total RNA was extracted from PBMCs with Trizol reagent, with at least 6 micrograms obtained per sample. For every donor, flow cytometry on a PBMC aliquot measured the percentage of naive CD45RAhigh/CD27high T cells. Receptor libraries were prepared by 5' RACE. Sequencer: Illumina HiSeq 2500. A second 7 to 11 cycle PCR used a sample-barcoded 5' primer and a J-beta primer mix. A template-switch 5' adaptor carrying 12 random nucleotides introduced a unique molecular identifier onto each TCR beta cDNA molecule. At least 2.5 million CDR3-containing paired-end reads were obtained from each sample. All of the RNA was converted into first-strand cDNA using the Mint cDNA synthesis kit, with a TRBC-specific oligonucleotide serving as the primer. Following uracil-DNA glycosylase treatment, a first 18-cycle PCR with universal primers M1SS and BC2_uni_R was performed on all cDNA. On the study's bioinformatics: For normalization, 1 million high-quality reads were randomly selected from each sample, with every read carrying a distinct molecular identifier. Reads sharing molecular identifiers were discarded rather than binned into consensus sequences. CDR3 identification, clonotype clustering and error correction used MiTCR with a Q25 quality threshold and the strictest error-elimination algorithm. Lower-bound total TCR beta diversity was estimated with a nonparametric unseen species model using Euler transformation. TCRdb reran the public reads through fastp at Q25 and MiXCR, keeping productive beta chains. Each CDR3 protein gets just one entry, which takes the most common genes and DNA from the rows behind it. It is TCRdb's table, rather than the study itself, that gives the V and J calls and clone size. Across this sample there are about 640,000 distinct CDR3 sequences, with 58% seen only once. The ten largest account for 30% to 40% of the sample.

CDR1 and CDR2 are read off the germline V gene (reference sequence) as SGHKS and YYEKEE. Clipping removes 1 base from V and 13 bases from J, with 6 as the unmatched junction base count. The CDR3 holds 14 amino acids from the cysteine to the phenylalanine. Here the CDR3 DNA is all that survives: 42 bases in frame from base 1. This TCR was recovered from a man between 60 and 70 years old in good health. The receptor chain draws on TRBV5-5 and TRBJ1-6; TRBD1 fits 9 bases in the junction. The material sequenced was blood. For the CDR3, the sequence is CASSLNRGRNPLHF. Read as DNA, the sequence is TGTGCCAGCAGCTTGAACAGGGGGCGGAATCCCCTCCACTTT.